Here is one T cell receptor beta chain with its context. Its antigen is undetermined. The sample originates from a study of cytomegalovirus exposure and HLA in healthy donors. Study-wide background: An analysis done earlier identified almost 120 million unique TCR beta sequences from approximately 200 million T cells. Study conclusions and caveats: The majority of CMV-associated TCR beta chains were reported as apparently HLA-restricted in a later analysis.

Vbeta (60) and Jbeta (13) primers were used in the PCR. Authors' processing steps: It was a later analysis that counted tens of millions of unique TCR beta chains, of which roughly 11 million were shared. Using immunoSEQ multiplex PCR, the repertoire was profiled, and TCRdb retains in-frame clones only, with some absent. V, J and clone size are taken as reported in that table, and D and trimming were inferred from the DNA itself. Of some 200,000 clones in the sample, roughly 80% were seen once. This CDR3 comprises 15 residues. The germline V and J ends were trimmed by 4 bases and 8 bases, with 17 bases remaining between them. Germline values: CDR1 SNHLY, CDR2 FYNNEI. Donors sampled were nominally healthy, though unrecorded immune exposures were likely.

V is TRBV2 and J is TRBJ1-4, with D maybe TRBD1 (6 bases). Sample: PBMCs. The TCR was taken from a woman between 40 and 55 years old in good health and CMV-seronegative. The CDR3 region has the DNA TGTGCCAGCAGTGGAGGGGGAACCGCGGGCGAAAAACTGTTTTTT. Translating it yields CASSGGGTAGEKLFF.